A selection of T cell receptor beta chains follows, all from one sample in a study of blood T cell repertoires in COVID-19. Libraries were prepared by immunoSEQ multiplex PCR; TCRdb keeps only in-frame clonotypes and omits some of them. The sample holds about 180,000 clones, around 87% seen once. Sequencing was carried out using peripheral blood. These receptors all stem from a man in his forties with active or convalescent COVID-19. The CDR3 runs from the conserved cysteine through the conserved F or W. A D gene is named only where the DNA matches it firmly. Size values are once, few and many counts, or a class for expanded clones, and some rows have none.

J: TRBJ1-1
D: -
V: TRBV5-1
size: -
DNA: TGCGCCAGCAGCTTGGAATACCCGACAGGGAACACTGAAGCTTTCTTT
CDR3: CASSLEYPTGNTEAFF

J: TRBJ2-1
D: -
V: TRBV10-3
size: -
DNA: TGTGCCATCAGTGAATACAGCAGCGGTACCTCCTACAATGAGCAGTTCTTC
CDR3: CAISEYSSGTSYNEQFF

J: TRBJ1-1
D: -
V: TRBV6-2/TRBV6-3
size: -
DNA: TGTGCCAGCAGCGGACTCGGGGGGCTTGAAGCTTTCTTT
CDR3: CASSGLGGLEAFF

J: TRBJ2-4
D: -
V: TRBV6-2/TRBV6-3
size: -
DNA: TGTGCCAGCAGCCAAGAGGGGGGGCAACAAAACATTCAGTACTTC
CDR3: CASSQEGGQQNIQYF

J: TRBJ1-5
D: -
V: TRBV9
size: -
DNA: TGTGCCAGCAGCGTAGAGGGGGTAGGTCAGCCCCAGCATTTT
CDR3: CASSVEGVGQPQHF

J: TRBJ1-1
D: -
V: TRBV10-3
size: -
DNA: TGTGCCATGGGGGCTATGAACACTGAAGCTTTCTTT
CDR3: CAMGAMNTEAFF

J: TRBJ2-7
D: -
V: TRBV11-3
size: -
DNA: TGTGCCAGCAGCTTAACCCAGTCCTACGAGCAGTACTTC
CDR3: CASSLTQSYEQYF

J: TRBJ1-6
D: TRBD1
V: TRBV27
size: -
DNA: TGTGCCAGCAGTCCGTCGACAGGGTATTCTTCACCCCTCCACTTT
CDR3: CASSPSTGYSSPLHF

J: TRBJ1-3
D: -
V: TRBV7-2
size: few
DNA: TGTGCCAGCAGAGACAGGAATTCTGGAAACACCATATATTTT
CDR3: CASRDRNSGNTIYF

J: TRBJ1-1
D: TRBD1
V: TRBV7-3
size: -
DNA: TGTGCCAGCAGCCCAGGACAGGGACCCACTGAAGCTTTCTTT
CDR3: CASSPGQGPTEAFF

J: TRBJ1-1
D: TRBD1
V: TRBV5-1
size: -
DNA: TGCGCCAGCAGCTTACAGGGGGCCTTGGACACTGAAGCTTTCTTT
CDR3: CASSLQGALDTEAFF

J: TRBJ1-1
D: -
V: TRBV2
size: -
DNA: TGTGCCAGCAGTCGAGGAGGTTTGGGGAACACTGAAGCTTTCTTT
CDR3: CASSRGGLGNTEAFF

J: TRBJ2-5
D: -
V: TRBV29-1
size: once
DNA: TGCAGCGTTGAGAATGCAGTTACAGTGCGAGAGACCCAGTACTTC
CDR3: CSVENAVTVRETQYF

J: TRBJ1-2
D: -
V: TRBV11-2
size: -
DNA: TGTGCCAGCAGCACACGTATAGGCTACACCTTC
CDR3: CASSTRIGYTF

J: TRBJ1-3
D: -
V: TRBV5-1
size: -
DNA: TGCGCCAGCAGCCCCAAAGGGCAGGGCAGTGGAAACACCATATATTTT
CDR3: CASSPKGQGSGNTIYF

J: TRBJ1-1
D: -
V: TRBV4-1
size: -
DNA: TGCGCCAGCAGCCAAGAATCATTACGAGGGGAAGCTTTCTTT
CDR3: CASSQESLRGEAFF

J: TRBJ2-7
D: TRBD1
V: TRBV5-1
size: -
DNA: TGCGCCAGCAGCTTGGAACAGGGGTTCATCTACGAGCAGTACTTC
CDR3: CASSLEQGFIYEQYF

J: TRBJ2-7
D: -
V: TRBV7-2
size: -
DNA: TGTGCCAGCAGCTTAGACGGGGGAGGTCGCGAGCAGTACTTC
CDR3: CASSLDGGGREQYF

J: TRBJ1-1
D: TRBD1
V: TRBV3-1/TRBV3-2
size: -
DNA: TGTGCCAGTTCGACAGGGGTAAGGACTGAAGCTTTCTTT
CDR3: CASSTGVRTEAFF

J: TRBJ2-3
D: TRBD2
V: TRBV7-3
size: -
DNA: TGTGCCAGCAGCTTAGGGACTAGCGGGGGTGTCACAGATACGCAGTATTTT
CDR3: CASSLGTSGGVTDTQYF

J: TRBJ2-5
D: -
V: TRBV9
size: -
DNA: TGTGCCAGCAGCGTAGGAGTCTCGCCGAGTGAGACCCAGTACTTC
CDR3: CASSVGVSPSETQYF

J: TRBJ1-5
D: TRBD1
V: TRBV2
size: -
DNA: TGTGCCAGCACCATGGACAGGGCAAGCAATCAGCCCCAGCATTTT
CDR3: CASTMDRASNQPQHF

J: TRBJ2-7
D: -
V: TRBV24-1
size: -
DNA: TGTGCCACCAGCCCGAGTCTTCACCCCTACGAGCAGTACTTC
CDR3: CATSPSLHPYEQYF

J: TRBJ1-4
D: -
V: TRBV6-5
size: few
DNA: TGTGCCAGCAGTAAGACAGTTATTAATGAAAAACTGTTTTTT
CDR3: CASSKTVINEKLFF

J: TRBJ2-1
D: TRBD2
V: TRBV30
size: once
DNA: TGTGCCTGGATCGGGACTAGCGGTGACAATGAGCAGTTCTTC
CDR3: CAWIGTSGDNEQFF

J: TRBJ1-6
D: -
V: TRBV4-3
size: -
DNA: TGCGCCAGCAGCCAAGAGGGGGGGGTCGAGGATAATTCACCCCTCCACTTT
CDR3: CASSQEGGVEDNSPLHF

J: TRBJ2-7
D: TRBD1
V: TRBV10-3
size: -
DNA: TGTGCCACCGGGCAGGGACAGCTTTACGAGCAGTACTTC
CDR3: CATGQGQLYEQYF

J: TRBJ1-3
D: TRBD1
V: TRBV7-9
size: -
DNA: TGTGCCAGCAGCTTAGCCGGGACAGGGGGAAACACCATATATTTT
CDR3: CASSLAGTGGNTIYF